The source of this T cell receptor beta chain is a study of blood T cell repertoires in COVID-19. Profiling relied on immunoSEQ multiplex PCR, and the TCRdb table lists in-frame clones only, not all of them. The repertoire holds 150,000 to 200,000 clones, with approximately 86% as singletons. The V segment lost 3 bases and the J segment 3 bases; nucleotides outside the gene matches: 14. The CDR3 is made up of 18 amino acids. Germline values: CDR1 KGHDR, CDR2 SFDVKD. The V and J genes are TRBV24-1 and TRBJ2-5; 8 nucleotides line up with TRBD1. This sequence was found in a man aged 55 to 69 with acute or convalescent COVID-19. Sequenced: peripheral blood. The CDR3 is CATSDVGAGGRDKETQYF. The DNA of the CDR3 is TGTGCCACCAGTGATGTAGGTGCAGGGGGCCGTGATAAAGAGACCCAGTACTTC.